A selection of T cell receptor beta chains follows, all from one sample in a study of CD8 T cells in ankylosing spondylitis. TCRdb re-called the 5' RACE reads through MiXCR, storing one row per CDR3 protein. The table records 150,000 to 200,000 distinct CDR3 sequences, 9.5% to 13% of them present only once. Sample: blood, either unsorted or a sorted T cell fraction (not recorded which). The source of these receptors is a male donor with ankylosing spondylitis or in good health (not recorded which). Both conserved end residues are trimmed from each CDR3. Each record gives: D gene, J gene, V gene, CDR3 protein. The D gene is left open where the match is weak.

>TRBD2|TRBJ2-3|TRBV12-3/TRBV12-4
ASSLLAVTDTQY
>NA|TRBJ2-5|TRBV6-2/TRBV6-3
ASSYEVFQETQY
>TRBD1|TRBJ2-7|TRBV5-1
ASSFGAGGYYEQY
>TRBD1|TRBJ2-3|TRBV20-1
SANTGVSTDTQY
>TRBD1|TRBJ2-1|TRBV2
ASSENRGRGLNEQF
>TRBD1|TRBJ1-1|TRBV29-1
SARQGETEAF
>TRBD1|TRBJ2-7|TRBV7-9
ASSSGGGEQY
>NA|TRBJ1-2|TRBV10-3
ANSDGDGYT
>NA|TRBJ1-2|TRBV20-1
SAHDPVRQYYGYT
>TRBD1|TRBJ1-5|TRBV11-2
ASSRGQDSNQPQH
>NA|TRBJ2-2|TRBV11-2
ASSSNRVETGELF
>TRBD1|TRBJ1-1|TRBV25-1
ASPTSPSDRGEMNTEAF
>TRBD1|TRBJ2-7|TRBV27
ASSLQGALGEQY
>TRBD1|TRBJ2-6|TRBV10-1
ASSPGQGISGANVLT
>NA|TRBJ1-6|TRBV9
ASSPTLNSPLH